One sample yielded the 25 T cell receptor beta chains listed below, sequenced in a study of blood T cell repertoires in COVID-19 (dated by TCRdb to 2020 to 2021). The library was built by means of the immunoSEQ multiplex PCR assay. Imported from immuneACCESS, the table was reduced by TCRdb to in-frame sequences with V and J called. These copies leave out some clones; in studies compared against another copy, an unresolved V gene accounts for under half, and the cause of the remainder is not known. Within this sample are 250,000 to 400,000 clones, with around 88% of them counted one time only. 1.5% to 2% of the sample is held by the ten biggest clonotypes. Sequences were obtained from peripheral blood. The receptors were sampled from a woman aged 25 to 45 with COVID-19, enrolled during active disease.

The V and J genes are TRBV5-1 and TRBJ2-5; D is unclear. Trimming pared 0 bases from V and 2 bases from J, leaving 8 bases between. The CDR3 has 14 residues. CDR1 and CDR2 from the germline V gene are SGHRS and YFSETQ. The CDR3 DNA is TGCGCCAGCAGCTTGGGTCAGTTACAAGAGACCCAGTACTTC. It specifies CASSLGQLQETQYF.

This clone turned up a few times. The J gene is TRBJ2-7, the V gene TRBV7-9, with D perhaps matching TRBD1 (6 bases). The CDR3 has 15 residues. Trimming pared 1 base from V and 0 bases from J, leaving 10 bases between. Germline CDR1 SEHNR, CDR2 FQNEAQ (reference sequence). CDR3 sequence: CASSLEQGSSYEQYF. In DNA, the CDR3 is TGTGCCAGCAGCTTAGAGCAGGGGAGCTCCTACGAGCAGTACTTC.

The J gene is TRBJ2-1, the V gene TRBV7-7; no definite D call. This CDR3 contains 14 residues. The germline CDR1 and CDR2 sequences are SSHAT and FNYEAQ (reference sequence). The V end was cut by 4 bases, the J end by 6 bases, with 13 bases between. CDR3 sequence reads: CASSSSSSGNEQFF. The DNA for the CDR3 is TGTGCCAGCAGCTCGTCCTCGTCGGGCAATGAGCAGTTCTTC. Looking up the rest from reference TRBV7-7 and TRBJ2-1 gives the full variable domain: GAGVSQSPRYKVTKRGQDVTLRCDPISSHATLYWYQQALGQGPEFLTYFNYEAQPDKSGLPSDRFSAERPEGSISTLTIQRTEQRDSAMYRCASSSSSSGNEQFFGPGTRLTVL.

The rearrangement joins TRBV20-1 to TRBJ1-5; D perhaps matches TRBD1 (6 bases). This CDR3 is built from 13 residues. Looked up from germline, CDR1 is DFQATT and CDR2 is SNEGSKA (reference sequence). V lost 3 bases, J lost 4 bases, and 10 bases lay in between. The CDR3 reads CSASGQRNQPQHF. CDR3 coding DNA: TGCAGTGCTAGTGGACAGAGGAATCAGCCCCAGCATTTT.

The chain combines TRBV30 with TRBJ2-1; 8 nucleotides agree with TRBD1. The J segment lost 6 bases and the V segment lost 0 bases, leaving 7 bases of the junction unmatched. CDR3 length: 15 amino acids. Germline values: CDR1 GTSNPN, CDR2 SVGIG (reference sequence). The CDR3 loop is CAWSVHRDRFNEQFF. The CDR3 DNA is TGTGCCTGGAGTGTCCACCGGGACAGGTTCAATGAGCAGTTCTTC.

This chain links TRBV25-1 with TRBJ2-1; D possibly corresponds to TRBD1 (6 bases). Germline V gene lookup returns CDR1 MGHDK and CDR2 SYGVNS. V was cut by 2 bases and J by 6 bases, with 11 bases left in between. CDR3 length: 14 residues. The CDR3 sequence is CASSEPQGFNEQFF. The CDR3 DNA reads as TGTGCCAGCAGTGAACCACAGGGATTCAATGAGCAGTTCTTC.

The gene calls are TRBV9 and TRBJ2-2, with 9 nucleotides matching TRBD1. The CDR3 length is 15 residues. The germline V gene encodes CDR1 SGDLS and CDR2 YYNGEE. V was clipped by 4 bases and J by 5 bases; unmatched bases: 6. The CDR3, as DNA: TGTGCCAGCAGCCCCCGACAGGGGGAGACCGGGGAGCTGTTTTTT. Protein product: CASSPRQGETGELFF.

This clone was seen just once. The V gene is TRBV7-2, the J gene TRBJ1-1; no clear D. This CDR3 contains 16 residues. Trimming removed 5 bases at V and 0 bases at J, with 16 bases between. Germline values: CDR1 SGHTA, CDR2 FQGNSA. CDR3 amino acids: CASSEPQDFLNTEAFF. CDR3 DNA sequence: TGTGCCAGCAGCGAGCCCCAGGACTTTCTGAACACTGAAGCTTTCTTT.

The table lists this clone with a count of one. The CDR3 reads CASSFVAGGRTGDTDTQYF. The DNA for the CDR3 is TGTGCCAGCAGTTTTGTGGCAGGGGGAAGGACAGGGGACACAGATACGCAGTATTTT. The rearrangement joins TRBV27 to TRBJ2-3; TRBD1 aligns across 9 bases. This CDR3 is built from 19 residues. With 3 bases clipped from V and 2 bases from J, the junction kept 15 bases outside the gene matches. Germline V lookup: CDR1 MNHEY, CDR2 SMNVEV (reference sequence).

V is TRBV5-1 and J is TRBJ1-2, with D possibly being TRBD1 (5 bases). V was clipped by 0 bases and J by 6 bases, with 12 bases between them. CDR3 length: 14 residues. Per germline, CDR1 SGHRS and CDR2 YFSETQ. The CDR3 region is CASSLAPAGNGYTF. CDR3 sequence (DNA): TGCGCCAGCAGCTTGGCCCCGGCAGGGAATGGCTACACCTTC.

This chain links TRBV3-1 (or the pseudogene TRBV3-2) with TRBJ2-5, with a tentative D call TRBD1 (5 bases). V lost 3 bases and J lost 2, with 10 bases in between. CDR1 and CDR2 from the germline V gene are LGHDT and YNNKEL (reference sequence). The CDR3 spans 14 residues. CDR3 in amino acids: CASSHRTQQETQYF. The CDR3 DNA reads as TGTGCCAGCAGCCACCGGACACAACAAGAGACCCAGTACTTC.

The chain couples TRBV27 to TRBJ1-4, with no clear D. Germline V gene data show CDR1 as MNHEY and CDR2 as SMNVEV (reference sequence). With 2 bases removed from V and 5 bases from J, the gap between germline ends came to 9 bases. There are 14 residues in the CDR3. The CDR3 DNA follows: TGTGCCAGCAGTTTAGAACCGAGGAATGAAAAACTGTTTTTT. This gives the protein CASSLEPRNEKLFF. Combining the CDR3 with reference TRBV27 and TRBJ1-4 gives the whole variable domain EAQVTQNPRYLITVTGKKLTVTCSQNMNHEYMSWYRQDPGLGLRQIYYSMNVEVTDKGDVPEGYKVSRKEKRNFPLILESPSPNQTSLYFCASSLEPRNEKLFFGSGTQLSVL.

V and J are TRBV11-3 and TRBJ2-1; 10 bases align to TRBD1. V dropped 0 bases and J dropped 7; count of bases not matched to a gene: 9. Germline assignment: CDR1 SGHNT and CDR2 YENEEA. The CDR3 totals 17 residues. The CDR3 loop is CASSLEPGTGVGNEQFF. The CDR3 DNA reads TGTGCCAGCAGCTTAGAACCCGGGACAGGGGTGGGGAATGAGCAGTTCTTC.

There are a few counts of this clone. CDR3 nucleotides: TGTGCCTGGAACCGCCCCAACGGGAATGGCTACACCTTC. Protein: CAWNRPNGNGYTF. This chain joins TRBV30 and TRBJ1-2; no definite D call. Between the trimmed V and J ends, which lost 4 bases and 6 bases, there was a span of 15 bases. The CDR3 length is 13 residues. Germline CDR1 reads GTSNPN; CDR2 reads SVGIG (reference sequence). Full variable domain (rest looked up from reference TRBV30 and TRBJ1-2): SQTIHQWPATLVQPVGSPLSLECTVEGTSNPNLYWYRQAAGRGLQLLFYSVGIGQISSEVPQNLSASRPQDRQFILSSKKLLLSDSGFYLCAWNRPNGNGYTFGSGTRLTVV.

This clone has a single count. The chain has TRBV24-1 and TRBJ1-2; TRBD1 might be the D (6 bases). Trimming removed 8 bases from V and 5 bases from J, with 23 bases in between. The CDR3 contains 16 residues. The V gene's germline CDR1 is KGHDR and CDR2 SFDVKD. The CDR3 reads CATIPGGGRSVYGYTF. Here the CDR3 DNA reads TGTGCCACCATTCCCGGGGGGGGCCGTTCGGTTTATGGCTACACCTTC.

This clone came up a few times. The genes are TRBV4-1 and TRBJ1-5; D is unresolved. CDR3 length: 13 residues. The V end lost 0 bases, the J end lost 7 bases, and 7 bases lay between the germline ends. The germline CDR1 and CDR2 sequences are MGHRA and YSYEKL. CDR3 nucleotide sequence: TGCGCCAGCAGCCAAGATTTGGAGCAGCCCCAGCATTTT. Translated, it gives CASSQDLEQPQHF.

V and J are TRBV2 and TRBJ1-1; D is perhaps TRBD1 (6 bases). V was clipped by 6 bases and J by 7 bases, with 15 bases between them. CDR3 length: 13 residues. CDR1 is SNHLY and CDR2 is FYNNEI in the germline V gene. The CDR3 is CASSASGQIEAFF. Here the CDR3 DNA reads TGTGCCAGCAGCGCCTCCGGACAGATTGAAGCTTTCTTT. Using reference TRBV2 and TRBJ1-1 for the parts outside the CDR3, the full variable domain is EPEVTQTPSHQVTQMGQEVILRCVPISNHLYFYWYRQILGQKVEFLVSFYNNEISEKSEIFDDQFSVERPDGSNFTLKIRSTKLEDSAMYFCASSASGQIEAFFGQGTRLTVV.

The V call is TRBV18, the J call TRBJ1-4, with D possibly TRBD1 on 6 matching bases. CDR3 length: 16 residues. Trimming stripped 3 bases from V and 5 bases from J, with 16 bases between. CDR1 and CDR2 (germline): KGHSH, LQKENI. CDR3 residues: CASSPLRQVQNEKLFF. CDR3 nucleotide sequence: TGTGCCAGCTCACCTCTGCGACAGGTTCAGAATGAAAAACTGTTTTTT.

This rearrangement joins TRBV27 to TRBJ1-2; 7 nucleotides align to TRBD1. Germline V gene data show CDR1 as MNHEY and CDR2 as SMNVEV (reference sequence). The V and J ends lost 6 bases and 4 bases, in that order; junction bases with no gene match: 5. This CDR3 has 13 residues. CDR3 nucleotide sequence: TGTGCCAGCAGAGTGGACAGGTTCTATGGCTACACCTTC. Translated: CASRVDRFYGYTF.

The chain has TRBV5-1 and TRBJ2-7; 11 positions agree with TRBD1. The trim removed 4 bases at V and 5 bases at J, leaving 8 bases unmatched. The CDR3 loop spans 15 amino acids. CDR1 and CDR2 from the germline V gene are SGHRS and YFSETQ. In DNA form, the CDR3 reads TGCGCCAGCAGCCCGGGGGACAGGGGGATAAACGAGCAGTACTTC. Its translation: CASSPGDRGINEQYF.

The V call is TRBV6-5, the J call TRBJ1-2; the match to TRBD1 covers 7 bases. This CDR3 comprises 15 residues. Germline loops: CDR1 MNHEY, CDR2 SVGAGI. Trimming at V came to 2 bases and at J to 3 bases, leaving 6 bases not matched to a gene. Here the CDR3 reads CASSYRQGLDYGYTF. The DNA of the CDR3 is TGTGCCAGCAGTTACAGACAGGGCTTAGACTATGGCTACACCTTC.

The V gene is TRBV9, the J gene TRBJ1-2; D call uncertain. V was clipped by 4 bases and J by 0 bases, with 7 bases between them. The CDR3 consists of 13 residues. Germline assignment: CDR1 SGDLS and CDR2 YYNGEE. The CDR3 sequence: CASSPSSNYGYTF. The CDR3 coding sequence is TGTGCCAGCAGCCCCAGTTCTAACTATGGCTACACCTTC.

V usage is TRBV3-1 (or the pseudogene TRBV3-2) and J usage is TRBJ2-3, with a weak D call TRBD2 (6 bases). CDR3 length equals 18 residues. V was clipped by 1 base and J by 2 bases, with 19 bases between them. The germline CDR1 and CDR2 sequences are LGHDT and YNNKEL (reference sequence). The DNA for the CDR3 is TGTGCCAGCAGCCAAGGTGGGTGGGGACTCGTGTCCACAGATACGCAGTATTTT. This encodes CASSQGGWGLVSTDTQYF.

V usage is TRBV5-4 and J usage is TRBJ1-4; 11 nucleotides align to TRBD1. Germline lookup yields CDR1 SGHNT and CDR2 YYREEE (reference sequence). The CDR3 extends over 16 amino acids. J lost 4 bases, V lost 4 bases, and 6 bases had no gene match. This CDR3 is CASSPGTGGNNEKLFF. The DNA of the CDR3 is TGTGCCAGCAGCCCCGGGACAGGGGGGAATAATGAAAAACTGTTTTTT.

This chain links TRBV5-1 with TRBJ1-1; D possibly corresponds to TRBD1 (6 bases). The germline gives CDR1 SGHRS, CDR2 YFSETQ. Trimming removed 2 bases from V and 4 bases from J, with 15 bases in between. This CDR3 region has 15 residues. CDR3 residues: CASSFVPQGSTEAFF. The DNA for the CDR3 is TGCGCCAGCAGCTTTGTACCACAGGGATCCACTGAAGCTTTCTTT.